This TCR beta chain was captured in a study of blood T cell repertoires in COVID-19. Original data processing: From reference gene primer amplification, estimates of nucleated cell counts were derived. Profiled with immunoSEQ multiplex PCR; TCRdb holds only in-frame clones, not every one. V and J calls and clone size are as listed in that table; D and trimming were resolved from the DNA. The sample records 150,000 to 200,000 clones, approximately 80% being singletons. CDR3 length: 16 amino acids. In germline, CDR1 is SGHRS, CDR2 YFSETQ. V was clipped by 1 base and J by 5 bases; unmatched bases: 8. This clonotype was obtained from a human donor in a cohort sampled during active COVID-19. Sequenced: peripheral blood. J is TRBJ2-7 and V is TRBV5-1; 11 bases line up with TRBD2. Here the CDR3 DNA reads TGCGCCAGCAGCTTGATTAGCGGGGGGGCGGTCGACGAGCAGTACTTC. This codes for CASSLISGGAVDEQYF.